This entry concerns a single T cell receptor (beta chain). Its antigen is not known. Retrospectively chosen non-transplant comparators had other cancers and at least five gastrointestinal samples, without known gastrointestinal disease. Sequencing used immunoSEQ multiplex PCR; TCRdb keeps in-frame clones, though not all of them. This repertoire shows a few thousand clones, 55% to 75% found once; its top ten account for 15% to 20%. This record comes from a study of tissue T cells after allogeneic stem cell transplantation. Notes on the study in general: Anatomically similar tissues had similar TCR repertoires within each patient. Across patients, clones rarely overlapped, yet motif clusters were shared tissue-specifically.

This TCR was recovered from a female donor older than 55 with lung cancer. The sequencing here drew on tissue from the esophagus, taken at autopsy.

CDR3 sequence reads: CARRRTGKRTLRVNTEAFF. The CDR3 DNA reads as TGTGCCAGAAGAAGGACCGGGAAGAGGACTCTGCGGGTGAACACTGAAGCTTTCTTT. The chain combines TRBV5-3 with TRBJ1-1; the D is unclear. TRBV5-3 is an ORF, and what it does is uncertain. The CDR3 contains 19 residues. Trimming cost V 5 bases and J 0 bases, with 26 bases left between them.